A single sample gave rise to the 13 T cell receptor beta chains below, sequenced in a study of T cell repertoires in cytomegalovirus infection. TCRdb independently ran MiXCR on the reads; one entry per CDR3 protein. Of some 300,000 distinct CDR3 sequences listed, about a tenth were seen once; the top ten hold approximately 2.4%. The sequencing sample was made of PBMCs. The source is a human donor in good health (CMV status not recorded). Some clones in this sample may be carry-over from other donors' samples.

The rearrangement links TRBV5-1 to TRBJ1-1; 9 bases fit TRBD1. The J segment lost 4 bases and the V segment lost 4 bases, leaving 11 bases of the junction unmatched. From germline, CDR1 is SGHRS and CDR2 YFSETQ. This CDR3 spans 16 amino acids. The CDR3 nucleotides read TGCGCCAGCAGCCCTGGGACAGGGAGGATAGGCACTGAAGCTTTCTTT. It yields the protein CASSPGTGRIGTEAFF.

The chain links TRBV20-1 to TRBJ2-7, with TRBD2 matching 15 bases. Germline V gene lookup returns CDR1 DFQATT and CDR2 SNEGSKA (reference sequence). The junction had 6 bases not matched to a gene; V was cut back by 5 bases and J by 7 bases. The CDR3 spans 14 residues. The CDR3 spells CSAGGLAGGREQYF. The CDR3 region has the DNA TGCAGTGCTGGCGGACTAGCGGGGGGGCGAGAGCAGTACTTC.

In this sample, this clonotype turned up many times. This sequence joins TRBV6-2 or TRBV6-3 and TRBJ2-6; no clear D. Trimming took off 6 bases at V and 0 bases at J, with 6 bases between the two ends. This CDR3 is 14 amino acids long. Germline values: CDR1 MNHEY, CDR2 SVGEGT. This CDR3 reads CASSQDSGANVLTF. CDR3 bases: TGTGCCAGCAGCCAGGACTCTGGGGCCAACGTCCTGACTTTC.

The chain carries TRBV29-1 and TRBJ1-1; 9 bases line up with TRBD1. This CDR3 is 15 amino acids long. The trim removed 8 bases at V and 0 bases at J, leaving 10 bases unmatched. Germline loops: CDR1 SQVTM, CDR2 ANQGSEA. DNA for the CDR3: TGCAGCACACAGCGGGACAGGGTTATGAACACTGAAGCTTTCTTT. This encodes CSTQRDRVMNTEAFF.

The rearrangement joins TRBV18 to TRBJ1-5, with unresolved D. The CDR3 extends over 14 amino acids. Per the germline V gene, CDR1 is KGHSH and CDR2 is LQKENI. V dropped 4 bases and J dropped 1 base, with 8 bases sitting between them. CDR3: CASSRVFSNQPQHF. The CDR3 DNA reads as TGTGCCAGCTCACGGGTATTCAGCAATCAGCCCCAGCATTTT.

This clonotype was picked up many times. The rearrangement uses TRBV7-9 and TRBJ2-1; 9 nucleotides agree with TRBD2. With V trimmed by 8 bases and J by 4 bases, 6 bases remained unmatched. Germline V gene sequence: CDR1 SEHNR, CDR2 FQNEAQ (reference sequence). The CDR3 sequence is 14 residues long. In nucleotides, the CDR3 is TGTGCCAGCTGTAGCGGGGGCCTATACAATGAGCAGTTCTTC. Protein product: CASCSGGLYNEQFF.

This clonotype was counted at least ten times. The chain employs TRBV7-2 and TRBJ2-1; D is tentatively TRBD1 or TRBD2 (5 bases each). The CDR3 is made up of 16 amino acids. Germline V CDR1 and CDR2: SGHTA, FQGNSA. Trimming shortened V by 1 base and J by 8 bases, and 18 bases separated the two germline ends. CDR3: CASSLVSGAQGHEQFF. The CDR3 nucleotides are TGTGCCAGCAGCTTAGTATCCGGGGCGCAGGGCCATGAGCAGTTCTTC.

In this sample, this clonotype turned up many times. The rearrangement uses TRBV10-3 and TRBJ2-7, with D perhaps TRBD1 or TRBD2 (5 bases each). The V end was cut by 10 bases, the J end by 2 bases, with 21 bases between. The CDR3 extends over 15 amino acids. Germline-derived CDR1 and CDR2 are ENHRY and SYGVKD. The CDR3 DNA reads TGTGCCACCTCCCTCGGCGTGGGGGATCCCTACGAGCAGTACTTC. This codes for CATSLGVGDPYEQYF.

This clonotype was seen at least ten times. The J gene is TRBJ1-5, the V gene TRBV20-1, with D possibly matching TRBD1 (6 bases). Trimming removed 6 bases from V and 3 bases from J, with 12 bases in between. In germline, CDR1 is DFQATT, CDR2 SNEGSKA (reference sequence). The CDR3 loop spans 13 amino acids. CDR3 nucleotides: TGCAGTGCCCAAGGGGGTAACAATCAGCCCCAGCATTTT. The encoded protein is CSAQGGNNQPQHF.

In this sample, this clonotype turned up many times. The chain couples TRBV29-1 to TRBJ2-5, with D hard to call. CDR3 length: 13 amino acids. Trimming took off 4 bases at V and 2 bases at J, with 11 bases between the two ends. From germline, CDR1 is SQVTM and CDR2 ANQGSEA. Here the CDR3 DNA reads TGCAGCGTTGGTCAACTCTTACAAGAGACCCAGTACTTC. It specifies CSVGQLLQETQYF. The full variable domain, its missing parts supplied by reference TRBV29-1 and TRBJ2-5, is SAVISQKPSRDICQRGTSLTIQCQVDSQVTMMFWYRQQPGQSLTLIATANQGSEATYESGFVIDKFPISRPNLTFSTLTVSNMSPEDSSIYLCSVGQLLQETQYFGPGTRLLVL.

As regards this clonotype: The junction and the germline gene differ at one end; a read error may be behind it. The V gene is TRBV2, the J gene TRBJ1-6; no firm D call. CDR1 SNHLY and CDR2 FYNNEI come from the germline V gene. There are 13 residues in the CDR3. This CDR3 is CANSNGLNSPLHF. The CDR3, as DNA: TGTGCCAACAGTAACGGGCTAAATTCACCCCTCCACTTT. Looking up the rest from reference TRBV2 and TRBJ1-6 gives the full variable domain: EPEVTQTPSHQVTQMGQEVILRCVPISNHLYFYWYRQILGQKVEFLVSFYNNEISEKSEIFDDQFSVERPDGSNFTLKIRSTKLEDSAMYFCANSNGLNSPLHFGNGTRLTVT.

In its sample, this clonotype was seen many times. The chain has TRBV7-9 and TRBJ1-1; TRBD1 might be the D (5 bases). CDR3 length equals 15 residues. Trimming removed 3 bases at V and 1 base at J, with 12 bases between. In germline, CDR1 is SEHNR, CDR2 FQNEAQ (reference sequence). In DNA form, the CDR3 reads TGTGCCAGCAGCTTCGGGGACGCCAAGAACACTGAAGCTTTCTTT. It codes for CASSFGDAKNTEAFF.

This clonotype was counted ten times or more. V usage is TRBV7-8 and J usage is TRBJ1-2; 9 bases map to TRBD1. Germline V CDR1 and CDR2: SGHVS, FQNEAQ. Germline trimming cut 5 bases from V and 5 bases from J; bases unmatched to any gene: 9. This CDR3 has 15 residues. The CDR3 coding sequence is TGTGCCAGCAGCCTAACTACCGGGACAGGGTATGGCTACACCTTC. Its translation: CASSLTTGTGYGYTF.